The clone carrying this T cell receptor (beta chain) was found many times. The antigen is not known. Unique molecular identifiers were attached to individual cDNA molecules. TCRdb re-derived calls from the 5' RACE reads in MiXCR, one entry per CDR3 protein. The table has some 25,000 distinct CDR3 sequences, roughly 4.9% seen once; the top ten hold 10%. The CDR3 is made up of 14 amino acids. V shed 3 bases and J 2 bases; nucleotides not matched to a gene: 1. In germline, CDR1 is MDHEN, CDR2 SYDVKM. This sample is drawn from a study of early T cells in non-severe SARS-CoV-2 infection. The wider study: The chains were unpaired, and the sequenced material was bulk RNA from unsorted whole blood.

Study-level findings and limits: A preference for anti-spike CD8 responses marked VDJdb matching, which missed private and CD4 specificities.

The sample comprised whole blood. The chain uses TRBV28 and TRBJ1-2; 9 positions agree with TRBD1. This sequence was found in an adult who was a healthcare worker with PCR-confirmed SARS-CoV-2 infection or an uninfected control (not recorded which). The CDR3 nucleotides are TGTGCCAGCAGTTTGGGACAGGGAAACTATGGCTACACCTTC. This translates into CASSLGQGNYGYTF.